This section outlines one T cell receptor beta chain sequence together with its context. Repertoires were generated with immunoSEQ multiplex PCR, while TCRdb's copy carries only in-frame clones and drops some. The sample lists over 2,000 clones; about four fifths were seen once. This entry is derived from a study of T cell changes during pregnancy in multiple sclerosis. In germline, CDR1 is MNHEY, CDR2 SVGAGI. With 2 bases clipped from V and 3 bases from J, the junction kept 0 bases outside the gene matches. The CDR3 covers 14 residues. This TCR derives from a female patient with multiple sclerosis, enrolled in a pregnancy study. Some clones in this sample may be carry-over from other donors' samples. Sequencing was performed on CD4+ T cells from PBMCs (not recorded whether the cells were cultured). The V call is TRBV6-5, the J call TRBJ2-7; 11 nucleotides match TRBD1. CDR3 sequence reads: CASSYGTGGYEQYF. The CDR3 region has the DNA TGTGCCAGCAGTTACGGGACAGGGGGCTACGAGCAGTACTTC.